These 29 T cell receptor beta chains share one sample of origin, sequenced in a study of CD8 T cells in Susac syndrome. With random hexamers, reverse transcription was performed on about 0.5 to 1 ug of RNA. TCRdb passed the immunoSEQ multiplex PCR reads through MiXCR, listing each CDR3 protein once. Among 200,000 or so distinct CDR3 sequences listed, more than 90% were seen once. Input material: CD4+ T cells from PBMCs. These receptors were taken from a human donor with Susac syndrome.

This chain's CDR3 is CAWSRGASYEQYF. CDR3 nucleotides: TGTGCCTGGAGCCGGGGGGCCTCCTACGAGCAGTACTTC. The chain is built from TRBV30 and TRBJ2-7, with a weak D call TRBD2 (7 bases). The CDR3 length is 13 residues. CDR1 and CDR2 from the germline V gene are GTSNPN and SVGIG (reference sequence). V was trimmed by 3 bases and J by 0 bases, leaving 9 bases between them.

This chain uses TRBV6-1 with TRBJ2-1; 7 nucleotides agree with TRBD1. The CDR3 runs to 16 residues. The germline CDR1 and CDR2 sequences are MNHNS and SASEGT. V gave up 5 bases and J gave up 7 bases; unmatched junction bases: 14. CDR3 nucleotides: TGTGCCAGCAGTACCCCTTACCGACAGGGAAATAATGAGCAGTTCTTC. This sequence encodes CASSTPYRQGNNEQFF.

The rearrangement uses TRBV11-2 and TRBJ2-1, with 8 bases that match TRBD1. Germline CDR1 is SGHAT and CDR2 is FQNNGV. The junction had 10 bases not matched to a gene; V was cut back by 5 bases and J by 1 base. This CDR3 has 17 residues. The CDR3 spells CASSQGAGPRSYNEQFF. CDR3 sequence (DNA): TGTGCCAGCAGCCAGGGGGCGGGGCCAAGGTCCTACAATGAGCAGTTCTTC.

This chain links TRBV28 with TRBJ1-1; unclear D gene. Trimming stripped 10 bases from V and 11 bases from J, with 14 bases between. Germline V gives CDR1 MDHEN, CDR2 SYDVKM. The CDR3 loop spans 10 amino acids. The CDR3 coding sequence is TGTGCCACCTCACGGGTTGGGGCTTTCTTT. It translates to CATSRVGAFF.

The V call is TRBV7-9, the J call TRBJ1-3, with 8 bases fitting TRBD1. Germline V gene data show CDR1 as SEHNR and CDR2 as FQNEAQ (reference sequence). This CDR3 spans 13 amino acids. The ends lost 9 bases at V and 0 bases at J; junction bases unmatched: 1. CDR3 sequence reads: CASDRGSGNTIYF. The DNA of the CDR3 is TGTGCCAGTGACAGGGGCTCTGGAAACACCATATATTTT.

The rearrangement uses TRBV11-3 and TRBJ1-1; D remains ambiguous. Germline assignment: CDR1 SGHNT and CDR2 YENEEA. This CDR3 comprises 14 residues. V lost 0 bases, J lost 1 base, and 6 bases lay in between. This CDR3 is CASSLDYPNTEAFF. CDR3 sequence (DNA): TGTGCCAGCAGCTTAGACTACCCGAACACTGAAGCTTTCTTT.

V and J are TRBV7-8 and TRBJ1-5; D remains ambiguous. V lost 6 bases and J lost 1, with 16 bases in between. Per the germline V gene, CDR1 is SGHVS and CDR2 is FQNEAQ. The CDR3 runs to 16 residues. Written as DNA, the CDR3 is TGTGCCAGCAGTATAGCAGCCCCTGGGAGCAATCAGCCCCAGCATTTT. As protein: CASSIAAPGSNQPQHF.

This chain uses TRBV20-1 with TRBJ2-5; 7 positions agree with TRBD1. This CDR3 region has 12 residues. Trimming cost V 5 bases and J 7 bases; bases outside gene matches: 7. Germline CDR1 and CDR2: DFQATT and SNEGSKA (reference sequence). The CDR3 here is CSARQGAATQYF. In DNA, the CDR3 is TGCAGTGCTCGACAGGGCGCGGCGACCCAGTACTTC.

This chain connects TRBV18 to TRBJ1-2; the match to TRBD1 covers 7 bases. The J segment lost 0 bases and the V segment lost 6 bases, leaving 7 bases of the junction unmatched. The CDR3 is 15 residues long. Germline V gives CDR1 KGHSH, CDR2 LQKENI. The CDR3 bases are TGTGCCAGCTCGATCGGGACAGTATCTAACTATGGCTACACCTTC. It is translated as CASSIGTVSNYGYTF.

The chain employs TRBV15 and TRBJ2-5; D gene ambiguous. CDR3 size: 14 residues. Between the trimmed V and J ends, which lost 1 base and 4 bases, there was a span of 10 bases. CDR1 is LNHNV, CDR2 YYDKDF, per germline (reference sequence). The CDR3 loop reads CATSRVVSSETQYF. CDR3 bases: TGTGCCACCAGCAGAGTGGTTTCGTCAGAGACCCAGTACTTC.

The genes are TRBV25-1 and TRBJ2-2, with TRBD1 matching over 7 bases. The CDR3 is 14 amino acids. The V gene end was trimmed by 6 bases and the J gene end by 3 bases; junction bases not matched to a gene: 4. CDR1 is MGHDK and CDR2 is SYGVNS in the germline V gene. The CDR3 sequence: CASSATGDTGELFF. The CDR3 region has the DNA TGTGCCAGCAGCGCCACAGGGGACACCGGGGAGCTGTTTTTT.

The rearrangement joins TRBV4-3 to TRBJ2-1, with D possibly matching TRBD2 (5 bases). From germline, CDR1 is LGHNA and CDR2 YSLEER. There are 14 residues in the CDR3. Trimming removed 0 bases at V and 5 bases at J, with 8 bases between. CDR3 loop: CASSQELGDNEQFF. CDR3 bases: TGCGCCAGCAGCCAAGAGTTGGGAGACAATGAGCAGTTCTTC.

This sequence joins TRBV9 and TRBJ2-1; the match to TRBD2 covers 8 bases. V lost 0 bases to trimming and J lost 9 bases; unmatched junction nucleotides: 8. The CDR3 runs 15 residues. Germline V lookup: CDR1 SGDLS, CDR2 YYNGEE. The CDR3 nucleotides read TGTGCCAGCAGCGTAGGTACCGCGGGGGGCAGTGAGCAGTTCTTC. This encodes CASSVGTAGGSEQFF.

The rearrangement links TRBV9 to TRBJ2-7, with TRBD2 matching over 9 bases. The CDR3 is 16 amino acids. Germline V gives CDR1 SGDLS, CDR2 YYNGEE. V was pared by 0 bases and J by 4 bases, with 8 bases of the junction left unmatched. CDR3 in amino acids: CASSVGGLAGIYEQYF. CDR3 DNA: TGTGCCAGCAGCGTAGGGGGCCTAGCGGGGATTTACGAGCAGTACTTC.

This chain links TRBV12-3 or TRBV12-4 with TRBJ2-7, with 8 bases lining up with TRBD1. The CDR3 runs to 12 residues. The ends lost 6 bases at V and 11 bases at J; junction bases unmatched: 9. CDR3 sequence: CASSPRQGRKYF. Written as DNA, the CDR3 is TGTGCCAGCAGCCCAAGACAGGGGAGGAAGTACTTC.

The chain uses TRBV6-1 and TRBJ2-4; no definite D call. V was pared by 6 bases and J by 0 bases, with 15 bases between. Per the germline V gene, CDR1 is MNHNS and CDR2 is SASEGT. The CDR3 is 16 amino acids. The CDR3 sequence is CASRPRSAEAKNIQYF. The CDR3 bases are TGTGCCAGCAGGCCCCGTTCGGCCGAAGCCAAAAACATTCAGTACTTC.

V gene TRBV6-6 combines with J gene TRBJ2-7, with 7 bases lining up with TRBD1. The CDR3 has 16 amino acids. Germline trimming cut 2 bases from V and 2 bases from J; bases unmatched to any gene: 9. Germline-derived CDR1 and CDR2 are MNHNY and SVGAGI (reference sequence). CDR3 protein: CASSYAPGQTTYEQYF. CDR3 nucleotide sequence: TGTGCCAGCAGTTACGCACCGGGACAGACCACCTACGAGCAGTACTTC.

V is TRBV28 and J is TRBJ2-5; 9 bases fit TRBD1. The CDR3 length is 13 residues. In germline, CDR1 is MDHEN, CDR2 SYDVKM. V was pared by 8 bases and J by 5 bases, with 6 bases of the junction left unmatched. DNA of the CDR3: TGTGCCAGCCGCACAGGGGGCTCGGAGACCCAGTACTTC. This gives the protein CASRTGGSETQYF.

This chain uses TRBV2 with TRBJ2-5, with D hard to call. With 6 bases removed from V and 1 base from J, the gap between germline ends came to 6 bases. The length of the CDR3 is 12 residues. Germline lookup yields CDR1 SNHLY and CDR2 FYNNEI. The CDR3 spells CASRWLQETQYF. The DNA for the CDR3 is TGTGCCAGCAGGTGGCTCCAAGAGACCCAGTACTTC.

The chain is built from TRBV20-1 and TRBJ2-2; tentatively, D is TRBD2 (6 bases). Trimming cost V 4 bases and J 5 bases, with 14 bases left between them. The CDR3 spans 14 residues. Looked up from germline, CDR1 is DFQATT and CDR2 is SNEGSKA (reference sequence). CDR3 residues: CSATGTSDTGELFF. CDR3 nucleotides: TGCAGTGCTACCGGGACTTCCGATACCGGGGAGCTGTTTTTT.

The CDR3 sequence is CASSDSGGLNEQFF. Here the CDR3 DNA reads TGTGCCAGCAGTGATAGCGGGGGCCTCAATGAGCAGTTCTTC. The V and J genes are TRBV2 and TRBJ2-1, with 9 nucleotides matching TRBD2. Looked up from germline, CDR1 is SNHLY and CDR2 is FYNNEI. The CDR3 has 14 amino acids. V was clipped by 3 bases and J by 6 bases; unmatched bases: 3.

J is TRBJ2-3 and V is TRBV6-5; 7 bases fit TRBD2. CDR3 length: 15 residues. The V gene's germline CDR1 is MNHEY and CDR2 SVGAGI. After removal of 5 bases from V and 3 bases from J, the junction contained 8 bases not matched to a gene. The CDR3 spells CASSPRDYPTDTQYF. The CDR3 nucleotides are TGTGCCAGCAGTCCCCGGGACTATCCGACAGATACGCAGTATTTT.

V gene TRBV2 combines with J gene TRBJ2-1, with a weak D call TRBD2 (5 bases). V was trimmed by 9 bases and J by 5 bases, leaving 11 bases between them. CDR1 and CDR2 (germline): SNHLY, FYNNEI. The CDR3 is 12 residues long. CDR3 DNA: TGTGCCAGTAGACCGGGAAACAATGAGCAGTTCTTC. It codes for CASRPGNNEQFF.

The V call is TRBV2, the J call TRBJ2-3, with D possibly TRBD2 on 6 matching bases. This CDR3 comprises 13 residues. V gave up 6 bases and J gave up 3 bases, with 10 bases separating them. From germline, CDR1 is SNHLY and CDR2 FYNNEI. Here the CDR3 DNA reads TGTGCCAGCAGGATAGCGGATACAGATACGCAGTATTTT. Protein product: CASRIADTDTQYF.

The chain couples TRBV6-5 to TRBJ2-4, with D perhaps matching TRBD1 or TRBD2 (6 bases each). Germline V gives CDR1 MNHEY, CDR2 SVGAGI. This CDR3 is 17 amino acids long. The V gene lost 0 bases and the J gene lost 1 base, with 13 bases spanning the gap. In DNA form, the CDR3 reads TGTGCCAGCAGTTACTCGGTCGGGGGCGCGGCCAAAAACATTCAGTACTTC. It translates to CASSYSVGGAAKNIQYF.

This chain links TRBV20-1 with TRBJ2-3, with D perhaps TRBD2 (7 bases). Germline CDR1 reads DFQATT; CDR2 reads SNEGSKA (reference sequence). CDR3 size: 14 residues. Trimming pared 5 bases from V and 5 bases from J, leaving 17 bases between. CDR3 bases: TGCAGTGCTCCGGGGGGCCCCGGAAGAGATACGCAGTATTTT. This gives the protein CSAPGGPGRDTQYF.

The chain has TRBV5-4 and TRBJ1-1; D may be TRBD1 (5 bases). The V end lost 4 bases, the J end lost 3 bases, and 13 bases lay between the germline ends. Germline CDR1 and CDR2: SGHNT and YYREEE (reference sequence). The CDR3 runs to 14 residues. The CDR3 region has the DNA TGTGCCAGCAGCGAGGGGCCCCGGGACACTGAAGCTTTCTTT. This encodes CASSEGPRDTEAFF.

In DNA, the CDR3 is TGTGCCAGCAGCAGGACGGTTGGCTACACCTTC. It is translated as CASSRTVGYTF. The chain is built from TRBV12-3 or TRBV12-4 and TRBJ1-2, with D unclear. This CDR3 region has 11 residues. V was clipped by 6 bases and J by 7 bases, with 9 bases between them.

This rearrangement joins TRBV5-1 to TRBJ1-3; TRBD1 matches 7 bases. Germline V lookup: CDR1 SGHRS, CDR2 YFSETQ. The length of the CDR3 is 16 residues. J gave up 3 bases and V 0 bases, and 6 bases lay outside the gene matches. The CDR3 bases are TGCGCCAGCAGCTTGGCTGTCCGACAGGGTGGAAACACCATATATTTT. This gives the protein CASSLAVRQGGNTIYF. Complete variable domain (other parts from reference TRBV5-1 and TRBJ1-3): KAGVTQTPRYLIKTRGQQVTLSCSPISGHRSVSWYQQTPGQGLQFLFEYFSETQRNKGNFPGRFSGRQFSNSRSEMNVSTLELGDSALYLCASSLAVRQGGNTIYFGEGSWLTVV.